The rows below give T cell receptor beta chains drawn from one sample of a study of cytomegalovirus exposure and HLA in healthy donors. Here immunoSEQ multiplex PCR was the method, and the copy in TCRdb shows in-frame clones only, minus some. The sample has roughly 100,000 clones; 71% are singletons. Sequenced: PBMCs. These receptors were taken from a female donor in good health and CMV-seronegative. CDR3s include the opening cysteine and the closing phenylalanine or tryptophan. A D gene is named only where the DNA matches it firmly. Clone size is not always given. Where it is, it says once, few, many or a class for expanded clones.

V: TRBV11-3
size: .
J: TRBJ2-2
D: .
DNA: TGTGCCAGCAGCTCGGAGGGTGTGGCTGGGGAGCTGTTTTTT
CDR3: CASSSEGVAGELFF

V: TRBV7-9
size: .
J: TRBJ2-7
D: TRBD2
DNA: TGTGCCAGCAGCTTTGGAGTAGCGGGAGCCGACTACGAGCAGTACTTC
CDR3: CASSFGVAGADYEQYF

V: TRBV27
size: .
J: TRBJ2-1
D: TRBD2
DNA: TGTGCCAGCAGCCCTCGGATGACTAGCGGAGTTTACAATGAGCAGTTCTTC
CDR3: CASSPRMTSGVYNEQFF

V: TRBV27
size: .
J: TRBJ2-1
D: TRBD1
DNA: TGTGCCAGCAGTTTATTTACCCCACAGGGGACATACAATGAGCAGTTCTTC
CDR3: CASSLFTPQGTYNEQFF

V: TRBV5-4
size: few
J: TRBJ2-6
D: TRBD2
DNA: TGTGCCAGCAGCCAAGAAACTAGCGGCTCTGGGGCCAACGTCCTGACTTTC
CDR3: CASSQETSGSGANVLTF

V: TRBV6-5
size: .
J: TRBJ1-2
D: .
DNA: TGTGCCAGCAGTTCCAACAGGGTTGGTGGCTACACCTTC
CDR3: CASSSNRVGGYTF

V: TRBV19
size: .
J: TRBJ2-7
D: TRBD1
DNA: TGTGCCAGTAGTTTATTCGGGACAGATTCCTACGAGCAGTACTTC
CDR3: CASSLFGTDSYEQYF

V: TRBV5-4
size: .
J: TRBJ2-7
D: TRBD1
DNA: TGTGCCAGCAGCTTGGCCGGGACAGGGCTTGCCTACGAGCAGTACTTC
CDR3: CASSLAGTGLAYEQYF

V: TRBV11-2
size: .
J: TRBJ2-7
D: TRBD1
DNA: TGTGCCAGCAGCCCGCCGGGACAGGTCTACGAGCAGTACTTC
CDR3: CASSPPGQVYEQYF

V: TRBV11-3
size: .
J: TRBJ2-1
D: TRBD2
DNA: TGTGCCAGCAGCTTAGTAGGCGGGAGCGGCGAGCAGTTCTTC
CDR3: CASSLVGGSGEQFF

V: TRBV4-2
size: .
J: TRBJ2-3
D: .
DNA: TGTGCCAGCAGCCAAGATTCAAGACAGGGAGGAACAGATACGCAGTATTTT
CDR3: CASSQDSRQGGTDTQYF

V: TRBV2
size: .
J: TRBJ1-2
D: TRBD1
DNA: TGTGCCAGCATCTGGCAGGGGGCCAACTATGGCTACACCTTC
CDR3: CASIWQGANYGYTF

V: TRBV28
size: .
J: TRBJ1-2
D: .
DNA: TGTGCCAGCAGTTTAGGGCAGGCTGCCTATGGCTACACCTTC
CDR3: CASSLGQAAYGYTF

V: TRBV9
size: .
J: TRBJ2-1
D: TRBD2
DNA: TGTGCCAGCAGCGCCTCTCCAGCGGGACTCTACAATGAGCAGTTCTTC
CDR3: CASSASPAGLYNEQFF

V: TRBV10-2
size: .
J: TRBJ2-3
D: TRBD1
DNA: TGCGCCAGCATTGGACAGGGACTCACAGATACGCAGTATTTT
CDR3: CASIGQGLTDTQYF

V: TRBV7-9
size: .
J: TRBJ2-7
D: TRBD2
DNA: TGTGCCAGCAGCCTGGAGGGGGGTCGGGGGGGGTACGAGCAGTACTTC
CDR3: CASSLEGGRGGYEQYF